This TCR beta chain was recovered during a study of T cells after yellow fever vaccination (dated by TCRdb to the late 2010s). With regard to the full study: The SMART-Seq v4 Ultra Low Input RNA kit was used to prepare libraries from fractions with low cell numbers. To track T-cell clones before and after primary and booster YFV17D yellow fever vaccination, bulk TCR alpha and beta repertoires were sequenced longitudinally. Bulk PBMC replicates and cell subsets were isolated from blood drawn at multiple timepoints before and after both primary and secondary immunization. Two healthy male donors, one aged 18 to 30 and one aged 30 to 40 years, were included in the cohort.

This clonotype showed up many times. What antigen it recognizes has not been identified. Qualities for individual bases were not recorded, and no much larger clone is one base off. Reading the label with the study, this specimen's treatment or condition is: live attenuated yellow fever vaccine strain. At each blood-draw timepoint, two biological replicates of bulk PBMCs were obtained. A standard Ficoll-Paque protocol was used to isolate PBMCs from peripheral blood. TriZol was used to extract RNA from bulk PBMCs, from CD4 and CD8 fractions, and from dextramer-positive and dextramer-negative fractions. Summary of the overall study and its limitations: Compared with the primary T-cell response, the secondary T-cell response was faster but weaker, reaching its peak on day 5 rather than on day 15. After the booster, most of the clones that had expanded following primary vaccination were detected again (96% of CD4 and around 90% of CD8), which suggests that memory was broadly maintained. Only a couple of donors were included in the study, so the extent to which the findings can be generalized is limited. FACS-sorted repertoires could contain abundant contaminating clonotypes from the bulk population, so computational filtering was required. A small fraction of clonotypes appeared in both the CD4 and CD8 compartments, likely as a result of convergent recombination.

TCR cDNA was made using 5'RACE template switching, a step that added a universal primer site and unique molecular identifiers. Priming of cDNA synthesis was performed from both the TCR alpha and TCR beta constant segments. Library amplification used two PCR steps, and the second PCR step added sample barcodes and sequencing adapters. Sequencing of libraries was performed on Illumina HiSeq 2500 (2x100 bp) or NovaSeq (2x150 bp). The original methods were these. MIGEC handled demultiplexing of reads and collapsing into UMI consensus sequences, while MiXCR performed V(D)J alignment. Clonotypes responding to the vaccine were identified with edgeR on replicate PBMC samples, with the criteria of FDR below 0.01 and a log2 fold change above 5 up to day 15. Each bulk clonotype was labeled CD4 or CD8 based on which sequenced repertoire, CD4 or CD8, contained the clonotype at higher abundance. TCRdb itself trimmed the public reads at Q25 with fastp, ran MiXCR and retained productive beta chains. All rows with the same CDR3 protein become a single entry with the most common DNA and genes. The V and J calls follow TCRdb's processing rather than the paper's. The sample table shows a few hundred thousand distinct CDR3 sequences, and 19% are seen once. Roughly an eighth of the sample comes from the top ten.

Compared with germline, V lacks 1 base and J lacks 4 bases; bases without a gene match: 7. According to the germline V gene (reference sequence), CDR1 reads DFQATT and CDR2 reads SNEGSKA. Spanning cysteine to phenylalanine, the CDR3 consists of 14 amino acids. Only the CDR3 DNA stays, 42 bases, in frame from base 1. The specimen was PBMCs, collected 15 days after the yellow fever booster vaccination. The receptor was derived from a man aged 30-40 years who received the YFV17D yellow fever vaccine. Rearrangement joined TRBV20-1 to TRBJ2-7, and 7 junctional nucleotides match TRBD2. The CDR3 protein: CSARGLGREYEQYF. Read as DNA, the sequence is TGCAGTGCTAGAGGCTTAGGGCGGGAGTACGAGCAGTACTTC.